The present TCR beta chain was sequenced within a study of technical replicates of blood from a few donors. This CDR3 has 15 amino acids. Germline loops: CDR1 SEHNR, CDR2 FQNEAQ (reference sequence). V was trimmed by 5 bases and J by 4 bases, leaving 15 bases between them. Here immunoSEQ multiplex PCR was the method, and the copy in TCRdb shows in-frame clones only, minus some. Of about 54,000 clones in the sample, 94% were seen once. The clonotype was recovered from a human donor in good health. The sequenced sample consisted of T cells isolated from PBMCs. The chain recombines TRBV7-9 with TRBJ1-3, with D hard to call. CDR3 nucleotide sequence: TGTGCCAGCAGCCCGCGGGCCGGTTGGGGAAACACCATATATTTT. This translates into CASSPRAGWGNTIYF.